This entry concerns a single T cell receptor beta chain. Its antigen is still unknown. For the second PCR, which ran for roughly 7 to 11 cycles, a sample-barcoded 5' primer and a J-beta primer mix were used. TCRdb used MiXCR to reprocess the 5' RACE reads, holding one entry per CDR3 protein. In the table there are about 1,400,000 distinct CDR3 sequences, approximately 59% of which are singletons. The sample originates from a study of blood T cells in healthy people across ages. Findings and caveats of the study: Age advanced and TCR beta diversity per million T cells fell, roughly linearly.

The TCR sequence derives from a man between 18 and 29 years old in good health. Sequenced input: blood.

The CDR3 coding sequence is TGTGCCAGCAGCCTTGGGACTCCCGAAGCTTTCTTT. It translates to CASSLGTPEAFF. V is TRBV12-3 or TRBV12-4 and J is TRBJ1-1, with D possibly being TRBD1 (5 bases). Trimming stripped 6 bases from V and 8 bases from J, with 13 bases between. The CDR3 consists of 12 residues.